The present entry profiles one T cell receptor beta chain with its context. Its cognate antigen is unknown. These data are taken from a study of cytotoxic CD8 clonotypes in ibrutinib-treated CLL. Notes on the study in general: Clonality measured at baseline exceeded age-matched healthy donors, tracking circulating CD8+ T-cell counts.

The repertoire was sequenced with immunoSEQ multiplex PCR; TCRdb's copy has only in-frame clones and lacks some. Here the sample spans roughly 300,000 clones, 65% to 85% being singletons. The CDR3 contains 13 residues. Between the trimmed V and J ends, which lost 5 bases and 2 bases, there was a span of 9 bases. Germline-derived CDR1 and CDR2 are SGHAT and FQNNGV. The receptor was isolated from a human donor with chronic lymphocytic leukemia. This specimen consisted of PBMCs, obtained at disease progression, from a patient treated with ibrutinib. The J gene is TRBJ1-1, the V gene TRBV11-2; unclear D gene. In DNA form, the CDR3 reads TGTGCCAGCAGCCACCCTTCAAACACTGAAGCTTTCTTT. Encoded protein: CASSHPSNTEAFF.